This T cell receptor beta chain was identified in a study of human T cells and chemical hapten exposure. This CDR3 is built from 15 residues. Germline lookup yields CDR1 ENHRY and CDR2 SYGVKD. V lost 7 bases and J lost 0, with 14 bases in between. Total RNA was isolated from unfractionated whole blood. TCRdb re-called the 5' RACE reads with MiXCR, one entry per CDR3 protein. The repertoire includes 110,000 to 150,000 distinct CDR3 sequences, around 4.1% of them detected once, and 1.2% to 1.5% sits in the top ten. The chain is built from TRBV10-3 and TRBJ2-3; maybe TRBD2 (5 bases). The TCR sequence derives from a female donor in good health. CDR3 loop: CAIKSVGSSTDTQYF. In DNA form, the CDR3 reads TGTGCCATCAAAAGTGTAGGGAGTAGCACAGATACGCAGTATTTT.